This TCR beta chain appears in the sequencing data of a study of T cells in Graves' hyperthyroidism and ophthalmopathy. Researchers amplified the TCR beta CDR3 regions from RNA transcripts. TCR CDR3 underwent first-round RT-PCR with the HTBI primer set. TCRdb independently ran MiXCR on the multiplex PCR reads; one entry per CDR3 protein. The table lists some 510,000 distinct CDR3 sequences, roughly 50% of them singletons. The specimen sequenced was peripheral blood or thyroid tissue (not recorded which). The sequence was obtained from a woman aged 18-30 years with Graves' hyperthyroidism.

The CDR3 protein is CSARQGGGYGYTF. The CDR3 DNA reads TGCAGCGCTAGACAGGGGGGGGGCTATGGCTACACCTTC. The chain couples TRBV29-1 to TRBJ1-2; 9 bases align to TRBD1. The V gene end was trimmed by 7 bases and the J gene end by 4 bases; junction bases not matched to a gene: 7. The CDR3 is 13 residues long. Germline CDR1 SQVTM, CDR2 ANQGSEA.